This T cell receptor (beta chain) comes out of a study of shared clonotypes between healthy human individuals. Germline V gene data show CDR1 as SQVTM and CDR2 as ANQGSEA. The CDR3 is 13 residues long. As concerns this clone: A far larger clone differs by one base, so this is likely a read error. The same CDR3 is also encoded by other DNA sequences in this sample.

Produced via immunoSEQ multiplex PCR; TCRdb's table is partial and in-frame only. The sample has some 450,000 clones; over 60% are singletons. This TCR came from a woman between 40 and 50 years old in good health. Some clones in this sample may be carry-over from other donors' samples. V is TRBV29-1 and J is TRBJ1-1; 8 bases fit TRBD1. Input material: PBMCs. CDR3 nucleotides: TGCAGCGTTGGACAGGGGTTAGGCACTGAGGCTTTCTTT. Its translation: CSVGQGLGTEAFF.